The sequence of this TCR beta chain was determined in a study of shared clonotypes between healthy human individuals. CDR1 is SGHTA, CDR2 FQGNSA, per germline. The length of the CDR3 is 16 residues. V lost 5 bases to trimming and J lost 3 bases; unmatched junction nucleotides: 10. Tens of thousands of T cell genomes (roughly 0.2 ug DNA) went into each sorted-subset replicate. As processed by the authors: Filtering differed for immunoSEQ, which gave only junction sequences without quality scores. The table came from immunoSEQ multiplex PCR; TCRdb's copy has only in-frame clones and leaves some out. Clone size and V and J calls were adopted from that table, with D and trimming inferred from the DNA. The sample shows about 680,000 clones, about 91% of them seen only once. Naive CD8 isolation took CD45RO-negative cells positively selected for CCR7 and excluded terminally differentiated effector memory CD45RA+ cells. Free of recent acute infections or vaccinations, the donors were healthy HIV-negative adults.

This receptor was obtained from a man in his thirties or forties in good health. Material for sequencing was naive CD8+ T cells sorted from blood. This chain links TRBV7-2 with TRBJ2-1; TRBD1 agrees at 7 bases. The CDR3 protein is CASSPDTGVVYNEQFF. CDR3 bases: TGTGCCAGCAGCCCCGATACAGGGGTCGTCTACAATGAGCAGTTCTTC.